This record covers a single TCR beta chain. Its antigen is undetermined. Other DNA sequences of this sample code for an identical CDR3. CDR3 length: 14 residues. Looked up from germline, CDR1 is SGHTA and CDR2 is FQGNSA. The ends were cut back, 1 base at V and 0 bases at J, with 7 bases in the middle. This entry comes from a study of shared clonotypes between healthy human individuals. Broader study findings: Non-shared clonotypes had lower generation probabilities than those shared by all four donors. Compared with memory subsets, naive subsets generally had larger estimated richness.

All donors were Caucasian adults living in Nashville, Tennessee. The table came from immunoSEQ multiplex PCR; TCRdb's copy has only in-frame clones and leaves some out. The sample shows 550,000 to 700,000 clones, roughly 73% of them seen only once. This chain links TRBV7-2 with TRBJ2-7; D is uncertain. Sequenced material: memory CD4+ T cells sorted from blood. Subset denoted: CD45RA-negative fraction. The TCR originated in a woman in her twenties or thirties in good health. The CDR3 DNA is TGTGCCAGCAGCTTAGGGCAGCACTCCTACGAGCAGTACTTC. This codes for CASSLGQHSYEQYF. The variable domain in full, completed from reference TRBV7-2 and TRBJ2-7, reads GAGVSQSPSNKVTEKGKDVELRCDPISGHTALYWYRQSLGQGLEFLIYFQGNSAPDKSGLPSDRFSAERTGGSVSTLTIQRTQQEDSAVYLCASSLGQHSYEQYFGPGTRLTVT.